Below are 20 T cell receptor beta chains sequenced from a single sample in a study of shared clonotypes between healthy human individuals. Data came from immunoSEQ multiplex PCR; TCRdb stores just in-frame clones and leaves some out. Of approximately 600,000 clones listed, around 95% are singletons. In the naive CD8 group, cells lacked CD45RO and were positively selected for CCR7, so terminally differentiated effector memory CD45RA+ cells were left out. The sequenced material came from naive CD8+ T cells sorted from blood. These receptors were taken from a woman in her twenties or thirties in good health.

CDR3 amino acids: CASSVTGGSSYEQYF. As DNA, the CDR3 is TGTGCCAGCAGCGTCACCGGGGGTAGCTCCTACGAGCAGTACTTC. The chain links TRBV9 to TRBJ2-7; D may be TRBD2 (6 bases). Trimming cost V 2 bases and J 0 bases, with 12 bases left between them. Germline assignment: CDR1 SGDLS and CDR2 YYNGEE. CDR3 length equals 15 residues.

The chain joins TRBV5-4 to TRBJ1-5; D is undetermined. Germline-derived CDR1 and CDR2 are SGHNT and YYREEE (reference sequence). This CDR3 comprises 15 residues. V lost 1 base and J 0 bases, leaving 8 bases between the germline ends. The CDR3 nucleotides read TGTGCCAGCAGCTTGTCTCCGGGTAGCAATCAGCCCCAGCATTTT. As protein: CASSLSPGSNQPQHF.

This chain uses TRBV6-1 with TRBJ1-5; D call uncertain. Germline-derived CDR1 and CDR2 are MNHNS and SASEGT. This CDR3 spans 15 amino acids. V lost 8 bases to trimming and J lost 4 bases, with 18 bases between them. The CDR3 DNA reads TGTGCCAGCGTTCCACGGACTGGGAGTAATCAGCCCCAGCATTTT. This codes for CASVPRTGSNQPQHF.

The chain is built from TRBV6-4 and TRBJ1-2; no firm D call. The CDR3 runs 13 residues. Per the germline V gene, CDR1 is MRHNA and CDR2 is SNTAGT. V lost 0 bases and J 4 bases, leaving 6 bases between the germline ends. CDR3 DNA: TGTGCCAGCAGTGACTCGGCGGCCTATGGCTACACCTTC. This sequence encodes CASSDSAAYGYTF.

A few counts support this clone. Written as DNA, the CDR3 is TGTGCCAGCAGTCCACAGGGGCCCACCGGGGAGCTGTTTTTT. Protein sequence: CASSPQGPTGELFF. This chain uses TRBV27 with TRBJ2-2; 7 bases match TRBD1. The junction had 4 bases not matched to a gene; V was cut back by 5 bases and J by 4 bases. The germline V gene encodes CDR1 MNHEY and CDR2 SMNVEV (reference sequence). The CDR3 sequence is 14 residues long.

For this clone: At one end, the junction sequence differs from germline, possibly due to a read error. This chain connects TRBV7-9 to TRBJ2-1; 7 bases fit TRBD2. The CDR3 extends over 13 amino acids. CDR1 SEHNR and CDR2 FQNEAQ come from the germline V gene (reference sequence). CDR3 in DNA: TGTGCCAGCATCTTAGCGGGTTTCAATGAGCAGTTCTTC. As protein: CASILAGFNEQFF.

The rearrangement joins TRBV29-1 to TRBJ2-1, with 8 bases fitting TRBD2. J lost 0 bases, V lost 1 base, and 5 bases had no gene match. Germline V gives CDR1 SQVTM, CDR2 ANQGSEA. This CDR3 region has 16 residues. The CDR3 region has the DNA TGCAGCGTTGAAGGGCGTAGCGGGGACTCCTACAATGAGCAGTTCTTC. It translates to CSVEGRSGDSYNEQFF.

The chain employs TRBV6-6 and TRBJ2-2; tentative D call: TRBD1 (5 bases). The CDR3 is 14 residues long. The ends were cut back, 2 bases at V and 7 bases at J, with 11 bases in the middle. Per the germline V gene, CDR1 is MNHNY and CDR2 is SVGAGI (reference sequence). The CDR3: CASSYVGVVGELFF. The CDR3 region has the DNA TGTGCCAGCAGTTACGTAGGGGTCGTCGGGGAGCTGTTTTTT.

The rearrangement links TRBV28 to TRBJ1-5; tentatively, D is TRBD1 (6 bases). This CDR3 has 16 residues. V was shortened by 5 bases and J by 3 bases, with 17 bases between the two germline ends. Germline V gene lookup returns CDR1 MDHEN and CDR2 SYDVKM. The CDR3 DNA follows: TGTGCCAGCAGTACCCCTCGACAGGACCACAATCAGCCCCAGCATTTT. Its translation is CASSTPRQDHNQPQHF.

The table lists this clone with a count of one. The rearrangement uses TRBV27 and TRBJ1-1; perhaps TRBD1 as D (5 bases). Trimming removed 5 bases at V and 5 bases at J, with 9 bases between. CDR3 length: 12 amino acids. The germline gives CDR1 MNHEY, CDR2 SMNVEV (reference sequence). CDR3 residues: CASSGHRTEAFF. The CDR3 region has the DNA TGTGCCAGCAGTGGCCACAGGACTGAAGCTTTCTTT.

The chain joins TRBV5-1 to TRBJ1-1; TRBD1 matches at 7 bases. Germline trimming cut 4 bases from V and 7 bases from J; bases unmatched to any gene: 10. The CDR3 is 14 amino acids. Germline V gene sequence: CDR1 SGHRS, CDR2 YFSETQ. CDR3: CASSAYRGRGEAFF. In nucleotides, the CDR3 is TGCGCCAGCAGCGCCTACAGGGGACGGGGTGAAGCTTTCTTT.

As regards this clone: Other DNA sequences in the same sample also yield this CDR3. This chain links TRBV27 with TRBJ2-6, with TRBD1 as a possible D gene (6 bases). The CDR3 is made up of 16 amino acids. The germline V gene has CDR1 MNHEY and CDR2 SMNVEV (reference sequence). Trimming left V 0 bases short and J 4 bases short, with 10 bases between. The CDR3 DNA sequence: TGTGCCAGCAGTTTATCTGCAGGGACAGGGGCCAACGTCCTGACTTTC. It codes for CASSLSAGTGANVLTF.

The chain employs TRBV10-3 and TRBJ1-4, with 9 positions matching TRBD1. The CDR3 totals 19 residues. CDR1 and CDR2 from the germline V gene are ENHRY and SYGVKD. The V and J ends lost 0 bases and 4 bases, in that order; junction bases with no gene match: 12. In DNA, the CDR3 is TGTGCCATCAGTGAGTCGTCCCCGGGACAGGGCCGAGTTAATGAAAAACTGTTTTTT. This sequence encodes CAISESSPGQGRVNEKLFF.

This chain uses TRBV28 with TRBJ1-3; 7 nucleotides align to TRBD1. CDR1 is MDHEN and CDR2 is SYDVKM in the germline V gene. The CDR3 has 18 amino acids. V lost 5 bases, J lost 2 bases, and 15 bases stayed unmatched. The CDR3 sequence: CASSPTTNPTGAGNTIYF. CDR3 coding DNA: TGTGCCAGCAGTCCAACCACCAATCCTACAGGGGCTGGAAACACCATATATTTT.

The rearrangement joins TRBV28 to TRBJ2-2; 11 positions match TRBD2. This CDR3 is built from 16 residues. The V segment lost 3 bases and the J segment 0 bases; nucleotides outside the gene matches: 0. Per the germline V gene, CDR1 is MDHEN and CDR2 is SYDVKM. CDR3 bases: TGTGCCAGCAGTTTGGGACTAGCGGCGAACACCGGGGAGCTGTTTTTT. Amino acid sequence: CASSLGLAANTGELFF.

The rearrangement uses TRBV29-1 and TRBJ2-7; D gene unclear. CDR1 and CDR2 from the germline V gene are SQVTM and ANQGSEA. CDR3 length equals 14 residues. Deletions cut 0 bases from V and 0 bases from J, with 9 bases between. The CDR3 spells CSVEDSGSSYEQYF. DNA of the CDR3: TGCAGCGTTGAAGATTCTGGTAGCTCCTACGAGCAGTACTTC.

V is TRBV29-1 and J is TRBJ2-7; D possibly corresponds to TRBD2 (6 bases). Germline V lookup: CDR1 SQVTM, CDR2 ANQGSEA. V dropped 3 bases and J dropped 2 bases, with 11 bases sitting between them. This CDR3 has 13 residues. DNA of the CDR3: TGCAGCGTTGAGTCTAGCGATGCCTACGAGCAGTACTTC. Residues: CSVESSDAYEQYF.

J is TRBJ1-3 and V is TRBV10-3; 7 positions match TRBD1. Germline V lookup: CDR1 ENHRY, CDR2 SYGVKD. The CDR3 is 15 amino acids. The junction had 5 bases not matched to a gene; V was cut back by 2 bases and J by 4 bases. The CDR3 protein is CAISEPLTGGNTIYF. CDR3 sequence (DNA): TGTGCCATCAGTGAGCCCCTGACAGGGGGAAACACCATATATTTT.

Written as DNA, the CDR3 is TGTGCCAGCAGTTCCCGACAGGAACTAGCGGGAGGGCCAACCTACGAGCAGTACTTC. Translation: CASSSRQELAGGPTYEQYF. This chain uses TRBV28 with TRBJ2-7, with 13 bases lining up with TRBD2. CDR1 is MDHEN and CDR2 is SYDVKM in the germline V gene. J was trimmed by 2 bases and V by 4 bases; bases with no gene match: 14. The CDR3 is 19 residues long.

The chain links TRBV5-4 to TRBJ2-3; 11 positions match TRBD2. V lost 4 bases, J lost 2 bases, and 9 bases stayed unmatched. Germline-derived CDR1 and CDR2 are SGHNT and YYREEE (reference sequence). This CDR3 has 17 amino acids. In nucleotides, the CDR3 is TGTGCCAGCAGCCACGGGACTAGCGGAGGACCCACAGATACGCAGTATTTT. Protein product: CASSHGTSGGPTDTQYF.